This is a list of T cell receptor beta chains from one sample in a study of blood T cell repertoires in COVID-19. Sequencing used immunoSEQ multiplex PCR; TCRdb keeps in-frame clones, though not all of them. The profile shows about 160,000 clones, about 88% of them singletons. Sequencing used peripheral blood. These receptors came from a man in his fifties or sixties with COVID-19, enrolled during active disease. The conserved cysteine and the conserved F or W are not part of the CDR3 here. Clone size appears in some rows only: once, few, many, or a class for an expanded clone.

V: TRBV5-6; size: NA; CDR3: ASRNSGTGGTSPLH
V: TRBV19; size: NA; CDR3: ASIGPDYSNQPQH
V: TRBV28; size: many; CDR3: ASSRQGLDEQY
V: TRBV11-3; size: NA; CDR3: ASSFTGTAGTEAF
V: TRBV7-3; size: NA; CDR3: ASSLSGARTDTQY
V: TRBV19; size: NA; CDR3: ASIGTGTSNQPQH
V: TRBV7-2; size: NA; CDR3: ASNQDRLAGSYEQY
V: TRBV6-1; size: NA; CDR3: ASSALGGDSKNIQY
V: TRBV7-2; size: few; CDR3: ASSPTGGGSPLH
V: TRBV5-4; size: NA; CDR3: ASSPGTARTEAF